This T cell receptor beta chain was found in a study of cytomegalovirus exposure and HLA in healthy donors. The study's findings and limits: Among CMV-associated TCR beta chains, most appeared HLA-restricted in a later analysis.

As for this clone: The antigen remains undetermined.

Both 60 Vbeta primers and 13 Jbeta primers went into the PCR. Repertoires were generated with immunoSEQ multiplex PCR, while TCRdb's copy carries only in-frame clones and drops some. The sample has approximately 97,000 clones, about 76% seen once. The receptor was derived from a woman in her 70s in good health and CMV-seropositive. The sequencing input was PBMCs.

The CDR3 sequence: CAWVRGGRNTQYF. In DNA, the CDR3 is TGTGCCTGGGTCCGAGGCGGGAGAAATACGCAGTATTTT. The chain carries TRBV30 and TRBJ2-3; 7 bases agree with TRBD2. The J segment lost 7 bases and the V segment lost 5 bases, leaving 9 bases of the junction unmatched. This CDR3 has 13 amino acids. Germline CDR1 GTSNPN, CDR2 SVGIG (reference sequence).